This TCR beta chain was sequenced in a study of blood T cell repertoires in COVID-19. Across the whole study: The study drew acute and convalescent COVID-19 samples from the United States, Italy and Spain. T cells, B-cell-depleted T cells, or PBMCs provided the cDNA or gDNA that served as material.

CDR1 is LNHDA and CDR2 is SQIVND in the germline V gene (reference sequence). Trimming shortened V by 1 base and J by 8 bases, and 12 bases separated the two germline ends. The CDR3 length is 15 residues. Those who participated ranged in age from about 18 to 89 years and resided in approximately 23 US areas. Source study methods: Amplification from reference gene primers served as the basis for estimated nucleated cell counts. Profiling relied on immunoSEQ multiplex PCR, and the TCRdb table lists in-frame clones only, not all of them. V and J calls and clone size are as listed in that table; D and trimming were resolved from the DNA. The repertoire holds 200,000 to 250,000 clones, with around 90% as singletons.

The rearrangement uses TRBV19 and TRBJ1-6, with D uncertain. The sequence was collected from a woman aged 25-40 years with acute COVID-19. Material for sequencing was PBMCs or T cells enriched from blood (not recorded which). CDR3 region: CASSIAPGLDSPLHF. CDR3 coding DNA: TGTGCCAGTAGTATAGCCCCGGGATTGGATTCACCCCTCCACTTT. The variable domain in full, completed from reference TRBV19 and TRBJ1-6, reads DGGITQSPKYLFRKEGQNVTLSCEQNLNHDAMYWYRQDPGQGLRLIYYSQIVNDFQKGDIAEGYSVSREKKESFPLTVTSAQKNPTAFYLCASSIAPGLDSPLHFGNGTRLTVT.